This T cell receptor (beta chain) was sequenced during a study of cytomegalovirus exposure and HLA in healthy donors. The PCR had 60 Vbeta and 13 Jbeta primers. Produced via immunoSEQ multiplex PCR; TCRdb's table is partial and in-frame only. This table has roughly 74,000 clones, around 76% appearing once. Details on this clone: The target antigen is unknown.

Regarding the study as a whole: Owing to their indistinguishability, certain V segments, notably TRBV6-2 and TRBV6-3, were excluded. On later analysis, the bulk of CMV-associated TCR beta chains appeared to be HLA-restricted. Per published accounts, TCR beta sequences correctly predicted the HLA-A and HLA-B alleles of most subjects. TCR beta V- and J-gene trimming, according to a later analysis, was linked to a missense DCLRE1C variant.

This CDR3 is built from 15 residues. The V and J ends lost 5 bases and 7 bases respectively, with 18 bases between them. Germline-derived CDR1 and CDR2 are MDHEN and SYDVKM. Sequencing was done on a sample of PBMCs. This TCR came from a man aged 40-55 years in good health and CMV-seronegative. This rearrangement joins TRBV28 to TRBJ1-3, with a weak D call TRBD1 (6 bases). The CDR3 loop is CASSPPPGQGNTIYF. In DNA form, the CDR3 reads TGTGCCAGCAGTCCACCTCCCGGGCAGGGGAACACCATATATTTT.